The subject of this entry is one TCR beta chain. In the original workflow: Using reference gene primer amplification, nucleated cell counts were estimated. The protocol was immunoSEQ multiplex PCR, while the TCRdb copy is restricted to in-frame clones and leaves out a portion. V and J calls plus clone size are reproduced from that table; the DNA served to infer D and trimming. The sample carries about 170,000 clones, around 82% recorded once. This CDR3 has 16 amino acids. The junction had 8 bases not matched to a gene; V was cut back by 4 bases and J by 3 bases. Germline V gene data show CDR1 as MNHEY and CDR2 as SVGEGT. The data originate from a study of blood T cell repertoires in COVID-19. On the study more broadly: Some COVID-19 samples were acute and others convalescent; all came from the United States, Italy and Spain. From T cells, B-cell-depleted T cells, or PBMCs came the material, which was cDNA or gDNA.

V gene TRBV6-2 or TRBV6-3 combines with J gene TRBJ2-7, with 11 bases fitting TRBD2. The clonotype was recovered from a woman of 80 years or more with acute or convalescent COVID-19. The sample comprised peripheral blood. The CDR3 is CASSSPGLAVFYEQYF. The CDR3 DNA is TGTGCCAGCAGTTCTCCGGGACTAGCGGTTTTCTACGAGCAGTACTTC.